One and the same sample provided the 21 T cell receptor beta chains below, sequenced in a study of T-cell reconstitution after alpha-beta-depleted transplantation in children. Unique molecular identifiers were incorporated into the prepared TCRbeta library. TCRdb analysed the PCR reads with MiXCR anew, one entry per CDR3 protein. The sample lists roughly 570,000 distinct CDR3 sequences; more than 20% were seen once. The specimen comprised PBMCs, sampled before TCRalphabeta/CD19-depleted stem cell transplant. The receptors derive from a boy younger than two with Wiskott-Aldrich syndrome, due to receive a stem cell transplant.

This sequence joins TRBV20-1 and TRBJ2-1; possible D gene TRBD2, 5 bases. Between the trimmed V and J ends, which lost 4 bases and 7 bases, there was a span of 14 bases. Germline assignment: CDR1 DFQATT and CDR2 SNEGSKA (reference sequence). The CDR3 has 13 residues. As DNA, the CDR3 is TGCAGTGCTAAGTGGACTCGGCGTAATGAGCAGTTCTTC. Its protein product is CSAKWTRRNEQFF.

Only a few counts were recorded for this clonotype. The genes are TRBV19 and TRBJ1-5; TRBD1 is a possible D gene (5 bases). The CDR3 consists of 13 residues. In germline, CDR1 is LNHDA, CDR2 SQIVND (reference sequence). V dropped 6 bases and J dropped 7 bases, with 13 bases sitting between them. The DNA for the CDR3 is TGTGCCAGTAGCCTTCCAGGGTGGCAGCCCCAGCATTTT. The encoded protein is CASSLPGWQPQHF.

The table lists this clonotype with a few counts. V is TRBV28 and J is TRBJ2-4; 7 bases fit TRBD1. Germline V gives CDR1 MDHEN, CDR2 SYDVKM. The CDR3 is 18 amino acids. V lost 6 bases and J lost 0; bases outside the gene matches: 14. CDR3 in amino acids: CASSPSRDRGLAKNIQYF. The CDR3 region has the DNA TGTGCCAGCAGCCCCTCCCGGGACAGAGGGTTAGCCAAAAACATTCAGTACTTC.

The V and J genes are TRBV24-1 and TRBJ2-2; the D gene is possibly TRBD1 (6 bases). The CDR3 consists of 12 residues. Germline V CDR1 and CDR2: KGHDR, SFDVKD. V lost 7 bases, J lost 10 bases, and 12 bases lay in between. CDR3 bases: TGTGCCACCAGCCTGGACAGCTTGGAGCTGTTTTTT. It yields the protein CATSLDSLELFF.

The V gene is TRBV5-1, the J gene TRBJ1-6; D gene ambiguous. V was pared by 4 bases and J by 7 bases, with 12 bases between. Looked up from germline, CDR1 is SGHRS and CDR2 is YFSETQ. The CDR3 length is 14 residues. The CDR3 nucleotides are TGCGCCAGCAGCCCCGGGAATGGGAATTCACCCCTCCACTTT. Amino acids: CASSPGNGNSPLHF.

The chain links TRBV7-2 to TRBJ1-1; 8 bases align to TRBD1. CDR1 and CDR2 from the germline V gene are SGHTA and FQGNSA. This CDR3 region has 16 residues. After removal of 4 bases from V and 1 base from J, the junction contained 8 bases not matched to a gene. The CDR3 sequence: CASSSRGQAKNTEAFF. As DNA, the CDR3 is TGTGCCAGCAGCTCGAGGGGACAGGCGAAGAACACTGAAGCTTTCTTT.

This sequence joins TRBV20-1 and TRBJ1-6; 7 nucleotides line up with TRBD1. The V and J ends lost 2 bases and 4 bases, in that order; junction bases with no gene match: 5. Germline V gene lookup returns CDR1 DFQATT and CDR2 SNEGSKA (reference sequence). CDR3 length equals 15 residues. In DNA, the CDR3 is TGCAGTGCTAGACGAACAGGGGTGTATAATTCACCCCTCCACTTT. It specifies CSARRTGVYNSPLHF.

The V call is TRBV15, the J call TRBJ2-2; TRBD1 agrees at 7 bases. Unmatched junction bases numbered 7, after V lost 0 bases and J lost 6 bases. This CDR3 spans 16 amino acids. Looked up from germline, CDR1 is LNHNV and CDR2 is YYDKDF (reference sequence). CDR3 nucleotide sequence: TGTGCCACCAGCAGAGATAAACAGGGGTGGTCCGGGGAGCTGTTTTTT. Translation gives CATSRDKQGWSGELFF.

J is TRBJ2-7 and V is TRBV12-3 or TRBV12-4; tentatively, D is TRBD2 (5 bases). CDR3 length equals 14 residues. V was trimmed by 3 bases and J by 3 bases, leaving 12 bases between them. The CDR3 nucleotides are TGTGCCAGCAGTTTCGGAGGAGACTTCTACGAGCAGTACTTC. This encodes CASSFGGDFYEQYF.

The chain couples TRBV12-3 or TRBV12-4 to TRBJ2-3, with 8 bases that match TRBD1. J was trimmed by 3 bases and V by 1 base; bases with no gene match: 6. The CDR3 runs to 16 residues. The CDR3, as DNA: TGTGCCAGCAGTTTAGACGGACAGGGTGCGACAGATACGCAGTATTTT. It yields the protein CASSLDGQGATDTQYF.

This clonotype was observed a handful of times. The rearrangement uses TRBV18 and TRBJ2-7; weak D call: TRBD1 (5 bases). In germline, CDR1 is KGHSH, CDR2 LQKENI. V was cut by 1 base and J by 0 bases, with 13 bases left in between. This CDR3 has 16 residues. As DNA, the CDR3 is TGTGCCAGCTCACCACGCTCACAGGCCAGCTCCTACGAGCAGTACTTC. Translated, it gives CASSPRSQASSYEQYF.

The genes are TRBV12-3 or TRBV12-4 and TRBJ1-2; tentatively, D is TRBD1 (5 bases). CDR3 length equals 14 residues. The V gene lost 6 bases and the J gene lost 7 bases, with 18 bases spanning the gap. CDR3 sequence reads: CASSAGTGRVGYTF. CDR3 DNA sequence: TGTGCCAGCAGCGCAGGGACCGGTCGAGTTGGCTACACCTTC.

The V gene is TRBV7-7, the J gene TRBJ2-5; a weak D match, TRBD2 (6 bases). This CDR3 comprises 15 residues. V lost 5 bases and J lost 2, with 15 bases in between. CDR1 and CDR2 from the germline V gene are SSHAT and FNYEAQ (reference sequence). This chain's CDR3 is CASSPDPGLQETQYF. The CDR3 DNA follows: TGTGCCAGCAGCCCTGATCCGGGACTGCAAGAGACCCAGTACTTC.

The chain couples TRBV5-1 to TRBJ2-5; D tentatively reads TRBD1 or TRBD2 (5 bases each). Germline V gene data show CDR1 as SGHRS and CDR2 as YFSETQ. V dropped 3 bases and J dropped 1 base, with 10 bases sitting between them. The CDR3 sequence is 14 residues long. The CDR3 region is CASSSGRSQETQYF. CDR3 nucleotide sequence: TGCGCCAGCAGCTCGGGACGGAGCCAAGAGACCCAGTACTTC.

This clonotype was seen only a few times. The rearrangement joins TRBV20-1 to TRBJ1-6; D possibly corresponds to TRBD1 (5 bases). V was clipped by 0 bases and J by 0 bases, with 9 bases between them. CDR3 length: 16 residues. Per germline, CDR1 DFQATT and CDR2 SNEGSKA (reference sequence). This chain's CDR3 is CSARDAGSSYNSPLHF. The CDR3 DNA reads TGCAGTGCTAGAGATGCAGGGAGCTCCTATAATTCACCCCTCCACTTT.

This clonotype was counted between two and nine times. This chain links TRBV5-1 with TRBJ2-3, with 7 bases identical to TRBD2. Germline trimming cut 0 bases from V and 2 bases from J; bases unmatched to any gene: 6. The CDR3 contains 16 residues. Germline V gene sequence: CDR1 SGHRS, CDR2 YFSETQ. As DNA, the CDR3 is TGCGCCAGCAGCTTGGTCGCAGCGGGAAACACAGATACGCAGTATTTT. Translated, it gives CASSLVAAGNTDTQYF.

The genes are TRBV3-1 and TRBJ1-2; D is uncertain. Germline CDR1 is LGHDT and CDR2 is YNNKEL (reference sequence). Trimming took off 0 bases at V and 6 bases at J, with 11 bases between the two ends. The length of the CDR3 is 14 residues. CDR3 loop: CASSQDPTVNGYTF. The CDR3 DNA sequence: TGTGCCAGCAGCCAAGATCCCACAGTAAATGGCTACACCTTC. The whole variable domain, filled in from reference TRBV3-1 and TRBJ1-2, reads DTAVSQTPKYLVTQMGNDKSIKCEQNLGHDTMYWYKQDSKKFLKIMFSYNNKELIINETVPNRFSPKSPDKAHLNLHINSLELGDSAVYFCASSQDPTVNGYTFGSGTRLTVV.

The chain combines TRBV9 with TRBJ2-1; D ambiguous. This CDR3 is 12 amino acids long. In germline, CDR1 is SGDLS, CDR2 YYNGEE. Trimming took 2 bases from V and 6 from J, leaving 6 bases between them. The CDR3 nucleotides are TGTGCCAGCAGCGTTCTCTTCAATGAGCAGTTCTTC. Translation gives CASSVLFNEQFF.

This clonotype was seen a few times. The V and J genes are TRBV4-1 and TRBJ2-7, with TRBD1 as a possible D gene (6 bases). This CDR3 contains 13 residues. The V gene's germline CDR1 is MGHRA and CDR2 YSYEKL. V was cut by 0 bases and J by 9 bases, with 12 bases left in between. The DNA of the CDR3 is TGCGCCAGCAGCCAAGAACGACAGGAAGCGCAGTACTTC. It codes for CASSQERQEAQYF.

This clonotype was detected only a few times. J is TRBJ2-5 and V is TRBV5-5; 7 bases match TRBD1. The CDR3 sequence is 15 residues long. V lost 3 bases and J lost 1; bases outside the gene matches: 6. Looked up from germline, CDR1 is SGHKS and CDR2 is YYEKEE (reference sequence). As DNA, the CDR3 is TGTGCCAGCAGCTCAAGGACAGGCCCCCAAGAGACCCAGTACTTC. It specifies CASSSRTGPQETQYF. The full variable domain, rest sourced from reference TRBV5-5 and TRBJ2-5, is DAGVTQSPTHLIKTRGQQVTLRCSPISGHKSVSWYQQVLGQGPQFIFQYYEKEERGRGNFPDRFSARQFPNYSSELNVNALLLGDSALYLCASSSRTGPQETQYFGPGTRLLVL.

The chain has TRBV7-9 and TRBJ2-3; D is undetermined. V lost 4 bases, J lost 10 bases, and 15 bases lay in between. The CDR3 loop spans 13 amino acids. Germline CDR1 SEHNR, CDR2 FQNEAQ (reference sequence). The CDR3 DNA reads TGTGCCAGCAGCTCCCCAAACAGCTTCGCGCAGTATTTT. It translates to CASSSPNSFAQYF.